The next 6 T cell receptor beta chains were all read from a single sample in a study of T cell repertoires in cytomegalovirus infection. TCRdb itself ran the reads through MiXCR, one entry per CDR3 protein. The sample carries around 530,000 distinct CDR3 sequences, approximately 25% recorded once. Sequenced material: PBMCs. All receptors derive from a human donor in good health (CMV status not recorded). Some clones in this sample may be carry-over from other donors' samples.

The V and J genes are TRBV5-1 and TRBJ2-1, with D hard to call. V was pared by 0 bases and J by 10 bases, with 8 bases between. Germline values: CDR1 SGHRS, CDR2 YFSETQ. CDR3 length: 12 amino acids. Here the CDR3 reads CASSLVVREQFF. As DNA, the CDR3 is TGCGCCAGCAGCTTGGTCGTCCGGGAGCAGTTCTTC. Full variable domain (missing parts from reference TRBV5-1 and TRBJ2-1): KAGVTQTPRYLIKTRGQQVTLSCSPISGHRSVSWYQQTPGQGLQFLFEYFSETQRNKGNFPGRFSGRQFSNSRSEMNVSTLELGDSALYLCASSLVVREQFFGPGTRLTVL.

This clonotype was observed a handful of times. The gene calls are TRBV19 and TRBJ2-3; 8 bases map to TRBD2. V trimming: 6 bases; J trimming: 5 bases; junction bases outside the gene matches: 10. Germline loops: CDR1 LNHDA, CDR2 SQIVND (reference sequence). This CDR3 is built from 15 residues. Here the CDR3 reads CASRAPTSGKDTQYF. The DNA of the CDR3 is TGTGCCAGTAGGGCCCCAACTAGCGGTAAAGATACGCAGTATTTT.

This clonotype was observed many times. The rearrangement links TRBV7-9 to TRBJ1-5; D gene ambiguous. V gave up 7 bases and J gave up 3 bases, with 10 bases separating them. CDR1 and CDR2 from the germline V gene are SEHNR and FQNEAQ (reference sequence). The CDR3 is 13 residues long. The DNA of the CDR3 is TGTGCCAGCACTAGACGGCTCAATCAGCCCCAGCATTTT. It yields the protein CASTRRLNQPQHF.

The chain employs TRBV7-8 and TRBJ1-4; no clear D. Germline V gene lookup returns CDR1 SGHVS and CDR2 FQNEAQ. The CDR3 has 15 residues. Trimming removed 5 bases at V and 8 bases at J, with 18 bases between. CDR3 sequence reads: CASSTTGRAAEKLFF. In DNA form, the CDR3 reads TGTGCCAGCAGCACTACGGGGAGAGCAGCGGAAAAACTGTTTTTT. The full variable domain, rest sourced from reference TRBV7-8 and TRBJ1-4, is GAGVSQSPRYKVAKRGQDVALRCDPISGHVSLFWYQQALGQGPEFLTYFQNEAQLDKSGLPSDRFFAERPEGSVSTLKIQRTQQEDSAVYLCASSTTGRAAEKLFFGSGTQLSVL.

This clonotype was observed a handful of times. The chain recombines TRBV7-8 with TRBJ1-3; TRBD1 might be the D (5 bases). With 4 bases removed from V and 0 bases from J, the gap between germline ends came to 13 bases. CDR1 is SGHVS and CDR2 is FQNEAQ in the germline V gene. This CDR3 spans 16 amino acids. DNA of the CDR3: TGTGCCAGCAGCTCTAGGGAGGGACTCTCTGGAAACACCATATATTTT. It encodes CASSSREGLSGNTIYF.

In this sample, this clonotype turned up many times. The chain couples TRBV7-2 to TRBJ2-1; possibly TRBD2 for D (5 bases). V was pared by 3 bases and J by 4 bases, with 16 bases between. This CDR3 comprises 16 residues. Germline V gene lookup returns CDR1 SGHTA and CDR2 FQGNSA. The CDR3: CASSFLPAGGYNEQFF. The CDR3 nucleotides are TGTGCCAGCAGCTTTCTCCCCGCGGGCGGGTACAATGAGCAGTTCTTC.